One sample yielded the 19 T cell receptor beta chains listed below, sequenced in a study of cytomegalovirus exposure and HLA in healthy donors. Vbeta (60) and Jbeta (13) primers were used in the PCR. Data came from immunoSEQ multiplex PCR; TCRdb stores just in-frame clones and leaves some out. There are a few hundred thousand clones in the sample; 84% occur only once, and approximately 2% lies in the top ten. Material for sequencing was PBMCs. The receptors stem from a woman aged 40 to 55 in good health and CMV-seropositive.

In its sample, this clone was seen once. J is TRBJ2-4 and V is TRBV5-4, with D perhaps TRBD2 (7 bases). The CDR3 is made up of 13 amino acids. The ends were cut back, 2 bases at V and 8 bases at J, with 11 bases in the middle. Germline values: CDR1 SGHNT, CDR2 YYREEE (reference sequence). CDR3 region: CASSLGGADIQYF. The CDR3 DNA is TGTGCCAGCAGCTTAGGGGGGGCAGACATTCAGTACTTC.

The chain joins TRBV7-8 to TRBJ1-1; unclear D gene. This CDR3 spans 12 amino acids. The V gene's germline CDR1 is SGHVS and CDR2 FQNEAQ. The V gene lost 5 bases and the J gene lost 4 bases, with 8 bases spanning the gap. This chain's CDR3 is CASSAASTEAFF. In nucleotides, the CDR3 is TGTGCCAGCAGCGCGGCTAGCACTGAAGCTTTCTTT.

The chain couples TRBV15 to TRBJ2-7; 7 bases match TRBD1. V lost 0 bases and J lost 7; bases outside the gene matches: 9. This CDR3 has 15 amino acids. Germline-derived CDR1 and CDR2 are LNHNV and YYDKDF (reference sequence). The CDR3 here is CATSRERTGTREQYF. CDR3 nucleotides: TGTGCCACCAGCAGAGAGCGGACAGGCACGCGGGAGCAGTACTTC.

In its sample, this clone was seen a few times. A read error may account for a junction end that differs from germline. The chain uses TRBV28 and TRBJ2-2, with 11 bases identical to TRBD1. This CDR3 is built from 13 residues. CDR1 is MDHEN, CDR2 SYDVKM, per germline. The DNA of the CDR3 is TGTGCCAGCAGGAGGGTCGGGACAGGGGGGCTGTTTTTT. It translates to CASRRVGTGGLFF.

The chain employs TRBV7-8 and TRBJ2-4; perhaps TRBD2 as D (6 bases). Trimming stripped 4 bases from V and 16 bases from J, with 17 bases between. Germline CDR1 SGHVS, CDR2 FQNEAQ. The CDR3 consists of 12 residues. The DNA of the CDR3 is TGTGCCAGCAGCTCCCTTGGCGGGGTCGGCTACTTC. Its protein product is CASSSLGGVGYF. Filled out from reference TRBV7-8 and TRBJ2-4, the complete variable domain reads GAGVSQSPRYKVAKRGQDVALRCDPISGHVSLFWYQQALGQGPEFLTYFQNEAQLDKSGLPSDRFFAERPEGSVSTLKIQRTQQEDSAVYLCASSSLGGVGYFGAGTRLSVL.

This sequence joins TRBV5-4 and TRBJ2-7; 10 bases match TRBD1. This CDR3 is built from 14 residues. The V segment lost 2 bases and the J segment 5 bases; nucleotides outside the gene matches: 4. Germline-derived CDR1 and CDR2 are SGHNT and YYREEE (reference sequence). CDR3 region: CASSLRQGADEQYF. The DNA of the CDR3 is TGTGCCAGCAGCTTAAGACAGGGGGCGGACGAGCAGTACTTC.

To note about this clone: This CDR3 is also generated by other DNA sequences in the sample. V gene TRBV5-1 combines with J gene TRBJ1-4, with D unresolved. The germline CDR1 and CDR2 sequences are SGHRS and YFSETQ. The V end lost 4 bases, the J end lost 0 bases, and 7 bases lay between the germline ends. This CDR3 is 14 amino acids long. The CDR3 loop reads CASSPTATNEKLFF. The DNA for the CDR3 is TGCGCCAGCAGCCCAACTGCAACTAATGAAAAACTGTTTTTT.

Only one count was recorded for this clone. The CDR3 sequence is CASSPRTGGTEAFF. The DNA of the CDR3 is TGCGCCAGCAGCCCCCGGACAGGAGGCACTGAAGCTTTCTTT. The rearrangement links TRBV4-3 to TRBJ1-1; 7 nucleotides align to TRBD1. From germline, CDR1 is LGHNA and CDR2 YSLEER. This CDR3 contains 14 residues. Germline trimming cut 4 bases from V and 4 bases from J; bases unmatched to any gene: 6.

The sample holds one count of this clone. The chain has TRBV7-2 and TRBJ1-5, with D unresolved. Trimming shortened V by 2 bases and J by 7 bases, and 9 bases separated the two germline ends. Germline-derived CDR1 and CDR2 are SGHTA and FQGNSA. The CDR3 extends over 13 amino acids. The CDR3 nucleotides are TGTGCCAGCAGCTTAATGGGCGCGCAGCCCCAGCATTTT. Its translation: CASSLMGAQPQHF.

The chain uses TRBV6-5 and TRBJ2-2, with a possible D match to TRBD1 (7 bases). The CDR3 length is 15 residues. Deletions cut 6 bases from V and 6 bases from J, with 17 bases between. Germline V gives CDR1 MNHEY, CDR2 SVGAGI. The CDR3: CASSRQGGVAGELFF. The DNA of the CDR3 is TGTGCCAGCAGCCGACAGGGAGGCGTTGCCGGGGAGCTGTTTTTT.

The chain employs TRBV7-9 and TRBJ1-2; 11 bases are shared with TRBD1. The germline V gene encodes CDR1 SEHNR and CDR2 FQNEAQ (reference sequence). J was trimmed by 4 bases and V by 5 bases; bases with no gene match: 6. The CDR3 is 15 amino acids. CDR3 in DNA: TGTGCCAGCAGCCAGGGACAGGGGGATATCTATGGCTACACCTTC. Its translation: CASSQGQGDIYGYTF.

The CDR3: CASRTQGALDQPQHF. The CDR3 DNA reads TGTGCCAGCAGAACACAGGGGGCGTTGGATCAGCCCCAGCATTTT. The chain uses TRBV6-5 and TRBJ1-5; 9 bases match TRBD1. V trimming: 6 bases; J trimming: 5 bases; junction bases outside the gene matches: 8. Per germline, CDR1 MNHEY and CDR2 SVGAGI. This CDR3 comprises 15 residues.

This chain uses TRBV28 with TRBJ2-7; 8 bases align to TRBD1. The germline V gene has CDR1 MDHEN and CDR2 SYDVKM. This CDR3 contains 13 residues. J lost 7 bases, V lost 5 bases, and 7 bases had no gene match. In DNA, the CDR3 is TGTGCCAGCAGTATTGGACAGGGTAGTGAGCAGTACTTC. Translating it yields CASSIGQGSEQYF.

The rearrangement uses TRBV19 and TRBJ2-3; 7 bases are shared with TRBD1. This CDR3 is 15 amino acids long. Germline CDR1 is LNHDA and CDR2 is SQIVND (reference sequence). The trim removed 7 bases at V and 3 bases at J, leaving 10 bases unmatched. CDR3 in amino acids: CASTNHRGGTDTQYF. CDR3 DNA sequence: TGTGCCAGTACCAACCACAGGGGTGGAACAGATACGCAGTATTTT. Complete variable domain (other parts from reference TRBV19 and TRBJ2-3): DGGITQSPKYLFRKEGQNVTLSCEQNLNHDAMYWYRQDPGQGLRLIYYSQIVNDFQKGDIAEGYSVSREKKESFPLTVTSAQKNPTAFYLCASTNHRGGTDTQYFGPGTRLTVL.

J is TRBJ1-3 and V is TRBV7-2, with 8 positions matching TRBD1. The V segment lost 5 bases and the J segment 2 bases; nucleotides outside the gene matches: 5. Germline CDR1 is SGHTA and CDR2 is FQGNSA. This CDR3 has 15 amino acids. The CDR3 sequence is CASSLGQGPGNTIYF. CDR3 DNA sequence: TGTGCCAGCAGCCTAGGACAGGGCCCTGGAAACACCATATATTTT.

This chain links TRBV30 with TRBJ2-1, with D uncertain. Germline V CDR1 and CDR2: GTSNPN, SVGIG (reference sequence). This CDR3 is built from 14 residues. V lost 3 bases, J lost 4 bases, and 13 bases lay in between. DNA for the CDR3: TGTGCCTGGAGGGTAGCAGAGCCTTACAATGAGCAGTTCTTC. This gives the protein CAWRVAEPYNEQFF.

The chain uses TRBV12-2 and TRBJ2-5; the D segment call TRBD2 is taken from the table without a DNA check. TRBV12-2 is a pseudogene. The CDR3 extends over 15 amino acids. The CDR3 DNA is TGTGCAAGTCGCCTAGACACGGAGTACCAAGAGACCCAGTACTTC. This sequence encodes CASRLDTEYQETQYF.

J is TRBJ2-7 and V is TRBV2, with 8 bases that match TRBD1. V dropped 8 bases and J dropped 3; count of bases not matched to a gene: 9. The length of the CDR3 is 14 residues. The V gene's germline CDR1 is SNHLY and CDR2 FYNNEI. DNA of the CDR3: TGTGCCAGCGGGGCCTGGGGACAGGACTACGAGCAGTACTTC. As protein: CASGAWGQDYEQYF.

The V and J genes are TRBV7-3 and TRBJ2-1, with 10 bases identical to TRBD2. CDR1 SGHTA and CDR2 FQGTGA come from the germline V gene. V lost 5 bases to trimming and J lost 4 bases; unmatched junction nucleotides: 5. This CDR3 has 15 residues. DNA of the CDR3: TGTGCCAGCAGCCCCCTAGCGGGGGAATACAATGAGCAGTTCTTC. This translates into CASSPLAGEYNEQFF.